The 20 T cell receptor beta chains reported below all come from one sample, sequenced in a study of read filtering for tumor transcriptome and immune sequencing. From approximately 430 ng of RNA, a library with molecular barcoded alpha/delta and beta/gamma adaptors was made. TCRdb reanalysed the reads using MiXCR and keeps one entry per CDR3 protein. In the table there are 130,000 or so distinct CDR3 sequences, around 13% of which are singletons. Sequencing input: a population of CD138-negative cells sorted from bone marrow. Source of these receptors: a donor at least 40 years old with multiple myeloma.

Comment on this clonotype: This may be a read error, as it is one base from a much larger clone. The conserved closing phenylalanine or tryptophan is absent in this CDR3, likely reflecting a read error. CDR3 nucleotide sequence: TGTGCCAGCAGCTTTCAGACCACGAACACTGAAGCTTTCCTT. This gives the protein CASSFQTTNTEAFL. The rearrangement links TRBV7-6 to TRBJ1-1, with D uncertain. Per germline, CDR1 SGHVS and CDR2 FNYEAQ. The CDR3 has 14 amino acids. V was trimmed by 3 bases and J by 1 base, leaving 9 bases between them.

This clonotype showed up many times. The chain employs TRBV20-1 and TRBJ1-1; D gene ambiguous. The CDR3 spans 15 residues. V was trimmed by 0 bases and J by 2 bases, leaving 13 bases between them. Germline V CDR1 and CDR2: DFQATT, SNEGSKA (reference sequence). The CDR3 bases are TGCAGTGCTAGAGATAGGCGCTCCGGTAACACTGAAGCTTTCTTT. The encoded protein is CSARDRRSGNTEAFF.

This clonotype has at least ten counts. The chain uses TRBV14 and TRBJ2-2, with D possibly being TRBD1 (6 bases). The germline gives CDR1 SGHDN, CDR2 FVKESK. The CDR3 consists of 15 residues. V was cut by 4 bases and J by 1 base, with 10 bases left in between. The DNA for the CDR3 is TGTGCCAGCAGCCGGCTGACAGGGAACACCGGGGAGCTGTTTTTT. It codes for CASSRLTGNTGELFF.

This clonotype has a count of ten or more. V gene TRBV2 combines with J gene TRBJ2-1; the D gene could be TRBD1 or TRBD2 (5 bases each). The CDR3 length is 15 residues. Germline CDR1 reads SNHLY; CDR2 reads FYNNEI. The ends were cut back, 6 bases at V and 1 base at J, with 13 bases in the middle. CDR3 residues: CASRLGRASYNEQFF. In nucleotides, the CDR3 is TGTGCCAGCAGATTGGGGCGGGCATCCTACAATGAGCAGTTCTTC.

To note about this clonotype: A much larger clone differs from this one at a single base, so this may be a read error. The gene calls are TRBV20-1 and TRBJ2-2; 10 bases map to TRBD2. Germline V lookup: CDR1 DFQATT, CDR2 SNEGSKA (reference sequence). V was pared by 7 bases and J by 1 base, with 3 bases of the junction left unmatched. The CDR3 sequence is 14 residues long. The CDR3, as DNA: TGCAGTGATCCTAGCGGGGGGAACACCGGGGAGCTGTTTTTT. It encodes CSDPSGGNTGELFF.

The table lists this clonotype with many counts. The gene calls are TRBV24-1 and TRBJ2-1, with D perhaps TRBD2 (6 bases). The CDR3 contains 14 residues. Germline loops: CDR1 KGHDR, CDR2 SFDVKD. With 6 bases removed from V and 7 bases from J, the gap between germline ends came to 15 bases. CDR3 amino acids: CATSSDYSRNEQFF. The DNA of the CDR3 is TGTGCCACCAGTTCGGACTACTCTCGGAATGAGCAGTTCTTC.

This clonotype has a count of ten or more. J is TRBJ2-4 and V is TRBV5-1; 10 bases fit TRBD2. CDR3 length equals 18 residues. Germline V gene data show CDR1 as SGHRS and CDR2 as YFSETQ. V lost 4 bases, J lost 3 bases, and 13 bases stayed unmatched. The CDR3 spells CASSPLAGTTGVKNIQYF. CDR3 DNA sequence: TGCGCCAGCAGCCCACTAGCGGGAACTACCGGGGTCAAAAACATTCAGTACTTC.

This clonotype showed up many times. This sequence joins TRBV15 and TRBJ1-5, with a tentative D call TRBD1 (6 bases). Germline V CDR1 and CDR2: LNHNV, YYDKDF (reference sequence). This CDR3 spans 15 amino acids. The V end was cut by 6 bases, the J end by 2 bases, with 14 bases between. CDR3 region: CATRITGPGNQPQHF. In DNA, the CDR3 is TGTGCCACCAGGATTACAGGGCCGGGCAATCAGCCCCAGCATTTT. The whole variable domain, remainder taken from reference TRBV15 and TRBJ1-5, is DAMVIQNPRYQVTQFGKPVTLSCSQTLNHNVMYWYQQKSSQAPKLLFHYYDKDFNNEADTPDNFQSRRPNTSFCFLDIRSPGLGDTAMYLCATRITGPGNQPQHFGDGTRLSIL.

A note on this clonotype: A far larger clone is a single base away, which makes a read error likely. The rearrangement joins TRBV7-6 to TRBJ2-1; TRBD2 agrees at 7 bases. The CDR3 contains 14 residues. Germline-derived CDR1 and CDR2 are SGHVS and FNYEAQ. CDR3 region: CASSLTSAYNEQSF. The CDR3 DNA reads as TGTGCCAGCAGCTTAACTAGCGCTTACAATGAGCAGTCCTTC.

This clonotype was counted many times. The chain couples TRBV14 to TRBJ2-5; 7 bases are shared with TRBD1. Germline V gene lookup returns CDR1 SGHDN and CDR2 FVKESK. CDR3 length: 15 residues. Trimming at V came to 4 bases and at J to 5 bases, leaving 10 bases not matched to a gene. CDR3 in DNA: TGTGCCAGCAGCCCTCGGACAGGAGGTCGGGAGACCCAGTACTTC. The encoded protein is CASSPRTGGRETQYF.

This clonotype showed up many times. V and J are TRBV24-1 and TRBJ2-1; D remains unclear. The CDR3 has 12 residues. Germline CDR1 and CDR2: KGHDR and SFDVKD. The V end lost 3 bases, the J end lost 9 bases, and 8 bases lay between the germline ends. Written as DNA, the CDR3 is TGTGCCACCAGTGATCTCTGGACTGAGCAGTTCTTC. Translated, it gives CATSDLWTEQFF.

The table lists this clonotype with many counts. The chain links TRBV7-3 to TRBJ2-3, with D unresolved. Looked up from germline, CDR1 is SGHTA and CDR2 is FQGTGA. The ends were cut back, 2 bases at V and 10 bases at J, with 16 bases in the middle. The CDR3 contains 14 residues. The CDR3 sequence is CASSLSATLRAQYF. The DNA of the CDR3 is TGTGCCAGCAGCTTATCGGCCACCTTACGGGCGCAGTATTTT. Drawing the rest from reference TRBV7-3 and TRBJ2-3, the complete variable domain is GAGVSQTPSNKVTEKGKYVELRCDPISGHTALYWYRQSLGQGPEFLIYFQGTGAADDSGLPNDRFFAVRPEGSVSTLKIQRTERGDSAVYLCASSLSATLRAQYFGPGTRLTVL.

The chain employs TRBV20-1 and TRBJ2-7, with no clear D. The germline V gene encodes CDR1 DFQATT and CDR2 SNEGSKA (reference sequence). The CDR3 is 10 residues long. V lost 6 bases and J 0 bases, leaving 3 bases between the germline ends. CDR3: CSAHSYEQYF. CDR3 nucleotides: TGCAGTGCCCACTCCTACGAGCAGTACTTC.

Ten or more counts support this clonotype. The chain has TRBV2 and TRBJ2-7, with D possibly TRBD2 on 5 matching bases. Germline CDR1 and CDR2: SNHLY and FYNNEI. Trimming shortened V by 2 bases and J by 3 bases, and 14 bases separated the two germline ends. The CDR3 totals 15 residues. CDR3 in DNA: TGTGCCAGCAGTGAATTCCCTAGCAGAAACTACGAGCAGTACTTC. It codes for CASSEFPSRNYEQYF.

This clonotype occurred many times. The gene calls are TRBV10-3 and TRBJ2-2; D unresolved. The CDR3 contains 12 residues. Per the germline V gene, CDR1 is ENHRY and CDR2 is SYGVKD. V dropped 4 bases and J dropped 5 bases, with 5 bases sitting between them. The chain's CDR3 is CAISAGTGELFF. The CDR3 DNA is TGTGCCATCAGTGCAGGTACCGGGGAGCTGTTTTTT.

At least ten counts were recorded for this clonotype. The rearrangement uses TRBV27 and TRBJ2-6; D gene ambiguous. The V end was cut by 6 bases, the J end by 1 base, with 10 bases between. CDR3 length: 15 amino acids. Germline V gives CDR1 MNHEY, CDR2 SMNVEV (reference sequence). For the CDR3, the DNA is TGTGCCAGCAGAAGGCAGCGATCTGGGGCCAACGTCCTGACTTTC. It encodes CASRRQRSGANVLTF.

This clonotype has only a few counts. The gene calls are TRBV20-1 and TRBJ1-1, with D unclear. The CDR3 has 12 amino acids. The ends were cut back, 7 bases at V and 1 base at J, with 10 bases in the middle. Germline CDR1 is DFQATT and CDR2 is SNEGSKA (reference sequence). The CDR3 nucleotides are TGCAGTGTCCGAGACCCGAACACTGAAGCTTTCTTT. Translating it yields CSVRDPNTEAFF.

This clonotype was observed a single time. With a far larger clone one base away, a read error is the likely cause. The rearrangement joins TRBV11-2 to TRBJ2-7; D call uncertain. This CDR3 is built from 11 residues. In germline, CDR1 is SGHAT, CDR2 FQNNGV. The CDR3: CVSSQLYEQYF. CDR3 sequence (DNA): TGTGTCAGCAGCCAGCTCTACGAGCAGTACTTC.

This clonotype came up a few times. The chain links TRBV3-1 to TRBJ2-7; 10 bases match TRBD2. After removal of 5 bases from V and 2 bases from J, the junction contained 3 bases not matched to a gene. The CDR3 has 14 residues. Germline V gives CDR1 LGHDT, CDR2 YNNKEL (reference sequence). The CDR3 spells CASSYGLAAYEQYF. The CDR3, as DNA: TGTGCCAGCAGCTACGGACTAGCGGCCTACGAGCAGTACTTC.

This clonotype was picked up many times. The rearrangement links TRBV10-2 to TRBJ1-1; TRBD1 matches 7 bases. Germline-derived CDR1 and CDR2 are WSHSY and SAAADI. The CDR3 length is 15 residues. V was pared by 6 bases and J by 4 bases, with 11 bases of the junction left unmatched. The CDR3 DNA sequence: TGCGCCAGCAGGATCCGACAGGGTGGGTCCACTGAAGCTTTCTTT. It encodes CASRIRQGGSTEAFF.